These T cell receptor beta chains were read from a single sample in a study of T cell repertoires in ileal Crohn's disease. Generated by immunoSEQ multiplex PCR, the TCRdb table keeps only in-frame clones and is missing some. The sample holds about 11,000 clones, roughly two thirds seen once. Sequencing used ileal tissue. Source of these receptors: an adult with Crohn's disease. Each CDR3 is given with its conserved first and last residue. The order of the fields is V gene, CDR3 length, D gene, J gene, clone size, CDR3 protein, CDR3 DNA. The D gene is left open where the match is weak. Only part of the rows carry a size: once, few, many, or a class if the clone is expanded.

>TRBV2|12|NA|TRBJ1-2|NA
CASTRGDYGYTF
TGTGCCAGCACCAGGGGTGATTATGGCTACACCTTC
>TRBV28|15|TRBD2|TRBJ2-5|NA
CATGGREGRGETQYF
TGTGCCACCGGGGGGCGGGAGGGCCGAGGAGAGACCCAGTACTTC
>TRBV6-5|12|NA|TRBJ1-1|once
CATKGGATEAFF
TGTGCCACCAAGGGAGGGGCCACTGAAGCTTTCTTT
>TRBV5-6|14|NA|TRBJ2-1|once
CASSLLPGGNEQFF
TGTGCCAGCAGCTTGCTCCCTGGCGGGAATGAGCAGTTCTTC
>TRBV2|12|TRBD1|TRBJ1-2|NA
CASTPNRGGYTF
TGTGCCAGCACACCCAACAGGGGTGGCTACACCTTC
>TRBV30|12|NA|TRBJ1-3|NA
CAWSVEGNTIYF
TGTGCCTGGAGTGTAGAGGGAAACACCATATATTTT
>TRBV4-3|16|TRBD1|TRBJ1-4|NA
CASSHQQGATNEKLFF
TGCGCCAGCAGCCATCAACAGGGGGCCACTAATGAAAAACTGTTTTTT
>TRBV5-6|12|NA|TRBJ2-2|NA
CASSSYTGELFF
TGTGCCAGCAGCTCGTACACCGGGGAGCTGTTTTTT
>TRBV5-1|15|TRBD1|TRBJ2-2|few
CASSRWTGADGELFF
TGCGCCAGCAGCCGGTGGACAGGGGCGGACGGGGAGCTGTTTTTT
>TRBV18|14|TRBD1|TRBJ2-4|NA
CASSPGQGVNIQYF
TGTGCCAGCTCACCAGGACAGGGTGTTAACATTCAGTACTTC
>TRBV7-4|13|NA|TRBJ2-1|NA
CASRLDRYNEQFF
TGTGCCAGCAGATTAGACCGGTACAATGAGCAGTTCTTC
>TRBV7-2|13|NA|TRBJ1-2|NA
CASSLNRRDGYTF
TGTGCCAGCAGCTTGAACAGGAGGGATGGCTACACCTTC
>TRBV30|15|TRBD1|TRBJ1-6|NA
CAWRKRQGLNSPLHF
TGTGCCTGGAGGAAGAGACAGGGCTTGAACTCACCCCTCCACTTT
>TRBV20-1|11|NA|TRBJ1-2|NA
CSATLPGGYTF
TGCAGTGCTACCTTACCGGGTGGCTACACCTTC
>TRBV10-3|15|NA|TRBJ1-5|NA
CALAKTGEYYQPQHF
TGTGCTTTAGCAAAGACAGGCGAATACTATCAGCCCCAGCATTTT
>TRBV6-1|13|TRBD2|TRBJ2-7|NA
CASNPGTSGEQYF
TGTGCCAGCAACCCGGGGACTAGCGGAGAGCAGTACTTC
>TRBV6-4|14|NA|TRBJ1-1|few
CASRARVENTEAFF
TGTGCCAGCAGGGCTAGAGTGGAGAACACTGAAGCTTTCTTT
>TRBV6-1|15|NA|TRBJ2-3|NA
CASFIGVTSTDTQYF
TGTGCCAGTTTTATTGGAGTAACTAGCACAGATACGCAGTATTTT
>TRBV7-7|16|NA|TRBJ2-6|NA
CASSSGLPSGANVLTF
TGTGCCAGCAGTTCGGGACTCCCCTCTGGGGCCAACGTCCTGACTTTC
>TRBV6-1|16|TRBD2|TRBJ2-1|few
CASSERASGSLNEQFF
TGTGCCAGCAGTGAAAGGGCTAGCGGAAGCCTTAATGAGCAGTTCTTC
>TRBV28|14|TRBD1|TRBJ1-2|once
CASRWTGTNYGYTF
TGTGCCAGCAGGTGGACAGGGACTAACTATGGCTACACCTTC
>TRBV5-6|16|TRBD1|TRBJ2-1|NA
CASSLEFRTGSHEQFF
TGTGCCAGCAGCTTGGAGTTTAGGACAGGGAGCCATGAGCAGTTCTTC
>TRBV6-5|13|NA|TRBJ1-2|NA
CASRTQGRYGYTF
TGTGCCAGCAGAACCCAAGGGAGATATGGCTACACCTTC
>TRBV13|16|NA|TRBJ1-3|NA
CASSVPRGGSGNTIYF
TGTGCCAGCAGCGTGCCCAGGGGTGGCTCTGGAAACACCATATATTTT
>TRBV19|16|TRBD1|TRBJ1-5|medium-sized
CASSVKGTGASQPQHF
TGTGCCAGTAGTGTAAAAGGGACAGGGGCTAGCCAGCCCCAGCATTTT
>TRBV6-1|15|NA|TRBJ2-2|few
CASSETTGNTGELFF
TGTGCCAGCAGTGAGACGACAGGGAACACCGGGGAGCTGTTTTTT
>TRBV28|16|TRBD1|TRBJ2-3|NA
CASSAGQGYSTDTQYF
TGTGCCAGCAGTGCCGGACAGGGGTATAGTACAGATACGCAGTATTTT
>TRBV30|15|TRBD2|TRBJ2-3|NA
CAWSVGGGSTDTQYF
TGTGCCTGGAGTGTTGGGGGAGGGAGCACAGATACGCAGTATTTT
>TRBV6-4|14|NA|TRBJ2-1|NA
CASSDSTGAGEQFF
TGTGCCAGCAGTGACTCGACGGGCGCGGGGGAGCAGTTCTTC
>TRBV11-2|14|TRBD2|TRBJ2-1|NA
CASSLSSRREGQFF
TGTGCCAGCAGCTTATCCTCCCGGCGGGAGGGGCAGTTCTTC
>TRBV15|17|NA|TRBJ2-5|NA
CATSRDFSQQGQETQYF
TGTGCCACCAGCAGAGATTTTTCCCAACAGGGCCAAGAGACCCAGTACTTC
>TRBV30|13|NA|TRBJ2-2|NA
CAWGLGATGELFF
TGTGCCTGGGGGTTGGGGGCCACCGGGGAGCTGTTTTTT
>TRBV5-1|14|TRBD2|TRBJ2-7|NA
CASRPAGGFYEQYF
TGCGCCAGCAGGCCAGCGGGAGGGTTCTACGAGCAGTACTTC
>TRBV4-1|15|NA|TRBJ1-3|NA
CASSQERGSGNTIYF
TGCGCCAGCAGCCAAGAACGGGGTTCTGGAAACACCATATATTTT
>TRBV30|15|NA|TRBJ2-2|once
CAWRGPEEDTGELFF
TGTGCCTGGAGGGGCCCCGAGGAGGACACCGGGGAGCTGTTTTTT
>TRBV28|20|NA|TRBJ1-5|NA
CATLTNGGSLGRGSNQPQHF
TGTGCCACACTGACAAATGGGGGGAGCCTGGGGCGGGGTAGCAATCAGCCCCAGCATTTT
>TRBV9|13|NA|TRBJ1-2|NA
CASSVGSEDGYTF
TGTGCCAGCAGCGTGGGTTCCGAGGATGGCTACACCTTC
>TRBV6-1|16|NA|TRBJ1-5|few
CASSELPDRRNQPQHF
TGTGCCAGCAGTGAACTACCTGACAGGAGGAATCAGCCCCAGCATTTT
>TRBV13|13|NA|TRBJ1-2|few
CASRGPGIYGYTF
TGTGCCAGCAGGGGCCCCGGGATCTATGGCTACACCTTC
>TRBV7-3|19|TRBD2|TRBJ2-1|few
CASSLIFASGRGCFYEQFF
TGTGCCAGCAGCTTAATTTTTGCTAGCGGGAGGGGTTGTTTCTATGAGCAGTTCTTC
>TRBV9|14|TRBD1|TRBJ2-7|NA
CASSVETGSYEQYF
TGTGCCAGCAGCGTAGAGACAGGGTCCTACGAGCAGTACTTC
>TRBV7-8|17|TRBD1|TRBJ2-3|NA
CASSFSGTGWGTDTQYF
TGTGCCAGCAGCTTCTCGGGGACAGGTTGGGGCACAGATACGCAGTATTTT
>TRBV30|15|NA|TRBJ2-2|NA
CAWSGGPGLTGELFF
TGTGCCTGGAGTGGAGGCCCAGGGTTGACCGGGGAGCTGTTTTTT
>TRBV6-1|15|NA|TRBJ2-7|NA
CASSDLEGSSYEQYF
TGTGCCAGCAGTGACCTTGAAGGGAGCTCCTACGAGCAGTACTTC
>TRBV6-1|14|TRBD1|TRBJ2-7|NA
CASSWTGVRDEQYF
TGTGCCAGCAGTTGGACAGGGGTCAGAGACGAGCAGTACTTC
>TRBV19|15|NA|TRBJ2-5|NA
CASSIGTPPWETQYF
TGTGCCAGTAGTATAGGGACTCCCCCGTGGGAGACCCAGTACTTC
>TRBV30|13|NA|TRBJ2-1|NA
CAWKRGTYNEQFF
TGTGCCTGGAAAAGGGGAACCTACAATGAGCAGTTCTTC
>TRBV30|16|TRBD1|TRBJ1-4|NA
CAWSTSGTASNEKLFF
TGTGCCTGGAGTACATCCGGGACAGCCTCTAATGAAAAACTGTTTTTT
>TRBV7-2|18|NA|TRBJ2-1|NA
CASSLEGRVGEIDNEQFF
TGTGCCAGCAGCCTAGAGGGCAGGGTGGGTGAAATCGACAATGAGCAGTTCTTC
>TRBV5-1|15|TRBD2|TRBJ2-2|NA
CASSLPGTSAGELFF
TGCGCCAGCAGCTTACCCGGGACTAGCGCCGGGGAGCTGTTTTTT
>TRBV15|14|TRBD1|TRBJ2-5|NA
CATSIDRGRETQYF
TGTGCCACCAGCATAGACAGGGGGCGAGAGACCCAGTACTTC
>TRBV29-1|14|NA|TRBJ1-3|NA
CSVEGGKSGNTIYF
TGCAGCGTTGAAGGGGGCAAGTCTGGAAACACCATATATTTT
>TRBV18|13|NA|TRBJ1-4|NA
CASSQSEGEKLFF
TGTGCCAGCTCACAGTCAGAGGGAGAAAAACTGTTTTTT
>TRBV25-1|13|TRBD2|TRBJ2-7|NA
CASSWREGYEQYF
TGTGCCAGCAGTTGGCGGGAGGGTTACGAGCAGTACTTC
>TRBV30|15|NA|TRBJ1-1|NA
CAWSLPTGPNTEAFF
TGTGCCTGGAGCCTCCCGACAGGACCGAACACTGAAGCTTTCTTT